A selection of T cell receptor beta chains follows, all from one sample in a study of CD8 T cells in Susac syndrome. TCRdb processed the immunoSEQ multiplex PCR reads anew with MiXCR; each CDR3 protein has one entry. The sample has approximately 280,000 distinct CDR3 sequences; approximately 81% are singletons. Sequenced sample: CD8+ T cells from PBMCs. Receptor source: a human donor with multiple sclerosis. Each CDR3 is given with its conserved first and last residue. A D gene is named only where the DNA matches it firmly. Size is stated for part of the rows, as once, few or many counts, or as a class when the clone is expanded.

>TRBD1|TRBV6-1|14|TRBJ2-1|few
CASSSTGTENEQFF
TGTGCCAGCAGCTCCACCGGGACAGAAAATGAGCAGTTCTTC
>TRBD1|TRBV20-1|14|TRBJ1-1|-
CSARPRDRVTEAFF
TGCAGTGCTAGGCCCCGGGACAGGGTAACTGAAGCTTTCTTT
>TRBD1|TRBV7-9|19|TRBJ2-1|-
CASSLPGQGSPYSYNEQFF
TGTGCCAGCAGCTTACCGGGACAGGGGTCTCCTTATTCCTACAATGAGCAGTTCTTC
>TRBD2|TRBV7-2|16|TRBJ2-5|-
CASSLLRREGQETQYF
TGTGCCAGCAGCTTATTAAGGCGGGAGGGCCAAGAGACCCAGTACTTC
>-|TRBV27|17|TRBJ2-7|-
CASSLPASHRPPYEQYF
TGTGCCAGCAGTTTACCCGCCTCCCACAGGCCCCCCTACGAGCAGTACTTC
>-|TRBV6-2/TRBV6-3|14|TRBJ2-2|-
CASSYPRTPGELFF
TGTGCCAGCAGTTACCCCAGGACTCCAGGGGAGCTGTTTTTT
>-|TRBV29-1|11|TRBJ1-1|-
CSAAGWGEAFF
TGCAGCGCCGCCGGTTGGGGTGAAGCTTTCTTT
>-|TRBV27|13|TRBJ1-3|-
CASIPKTGNTIYF
TGTGCCAGCATTCCAAAAACTGGAAACACCATATATTTT
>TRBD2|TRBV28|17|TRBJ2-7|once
CASSPLSPSGRAHEQYF
TGTGCCAGCAGTCCCCTCTCTCCTAGCGGGAGGGCCCACGAGCAGTACTTC
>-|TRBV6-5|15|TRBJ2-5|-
CASSYEGRYMETQYF
TGTGCCAGCAGTTACGAGGGTAGATACATGGAGACCCAGTACTTC
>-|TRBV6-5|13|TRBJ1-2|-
CASSYGPTEGYTF
TGTGCCAGCAGTTACGGCCCCACGGAGGGCTACACCTTC
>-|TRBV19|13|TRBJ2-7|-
CASSMTGSYEQYF
TGTGCCAGTAGTATGACAGGCTCCTACGAGCAGTACTTC
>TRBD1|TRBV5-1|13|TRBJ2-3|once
CASTGQDTDTQYF
TGCGCCAGCACTGGACAGGACACAGATACGCAGTATTTT
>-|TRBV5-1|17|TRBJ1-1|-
CASSLGSGTESDTEAFF
TGCGCCAGCAGCTTGGGGTCGGGGACGGAGTCTGACACTGAAGCTTTCTTT
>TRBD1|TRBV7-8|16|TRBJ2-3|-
CASSGRTGGETDTQYF
TGTGCCAGCAGCGGACGGACAGGGGGGGAAACAGATACGCAGTATTTT
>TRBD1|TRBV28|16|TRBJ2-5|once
CASSSTAGTARETQYF
TGTGCCAGCAGTTCCACCGCCGGGACAGCGAGGGAGACCCAGTACTTC
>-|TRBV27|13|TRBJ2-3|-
CAWASHSTDTQYF
TGTGCCTGGGCGTCTCATAGCACAGATACGCAGTATTTT
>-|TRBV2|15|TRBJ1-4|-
CAILLRGLGGEKLFF
TGTGCCATCCTTTTGAGGGGATTAGGAGGTGAAAAACTGTTTTTT
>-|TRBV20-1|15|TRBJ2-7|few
CSARDYRDSYYEQYF
TGCAGTGCTAGAGATTACCGGGACTCCTACTACGAGCAGTACTTC
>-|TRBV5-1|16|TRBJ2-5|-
CASSLQAGRDQETQYF
TGCGCCAGCAGCTTGCAGGCAGGACGGGATCAAGAGACCCAGTACTTC
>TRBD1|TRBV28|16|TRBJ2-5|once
CASSYRTGEVEETQYF
TGTGCCAGCAGTTACCGGACAGGGGAGGTGGAAGAGACCCAGTACTTC
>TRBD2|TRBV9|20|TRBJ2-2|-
CASSVRSSGRAVSNTGELFF
TGTGCCAGCAGCGTAAGGTCTAGCGGGAGAGCCGTTTCGAACACCGGGGAGCTGTTTTTT
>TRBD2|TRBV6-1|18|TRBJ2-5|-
CASTRAVSGRELQETQYF
TGTGCCAGCACCCGGGCAGTTAGCGGGAGGGAACTTCAAGAGACCCAGTACTTC
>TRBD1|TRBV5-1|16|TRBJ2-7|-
CASSSTGGASRYEQYF
TGCGCCAGCAGTTCCACAGGGGGCGCAAGTCGTTACGAGCAGTACTTC
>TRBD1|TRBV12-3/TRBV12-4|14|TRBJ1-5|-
CASSPTGANQPQHF
TGTGCCAGCAGTCCTACAGGGGCGAATCAGCCCCAGCATTTT
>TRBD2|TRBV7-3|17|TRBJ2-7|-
CASSQDSLTSESYEQYF
TGTGCCAGCAGCCAGGACAGCCTGACTAGCGAGTCCTACGAGCAGTACTTC
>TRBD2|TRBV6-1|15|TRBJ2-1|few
CASNTSGRRYNEQFF
TGTGCCAGCAATACTAGCGGGAGACGCTACAATGAGCAGTTCTTC
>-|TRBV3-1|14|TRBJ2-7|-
CASSIGRGTYEQYF
TGTGCCAGCAGCATCGGCAGGGGAACCTACGAGCAGTACTTC
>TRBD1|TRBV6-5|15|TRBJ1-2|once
CASSTGQGVNYGYTF
TGTGCCAGCAGCACCGGACAGGGCGTCAACTATGGCTACACCTTC
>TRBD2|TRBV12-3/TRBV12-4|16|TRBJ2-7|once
CASSPVAGGPRNEQYF
TGTGCCAGCAGTCCCGTAGCGGGAGGGCCTCGGAACGAGCAGTACTTC
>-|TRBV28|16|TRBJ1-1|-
CASSLIRGGRDTEAFF
TGTGCCAGCAGTTTAATCAGGGGCGGTAGGGACACTGAAGCTTTCTTT
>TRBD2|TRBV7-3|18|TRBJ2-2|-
CACILPPLERENTGELFF
TGTGCCTGCATCCTCCCCCCCCTTGAGCGGGAGAACACCGGGGAGCTGTTTTTT
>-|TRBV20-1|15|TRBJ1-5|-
CSASPSSESNQPQHF
TGCAGTGCTAGTCCGTCCTCGGAAAGCAATCAGCCCCAGCATTTT
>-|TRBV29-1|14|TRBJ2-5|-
CSVDVWRTQETQYF
TGCAGCGTTGACGTTTGGCGGACCCAAGAGACCCAGTACTTC
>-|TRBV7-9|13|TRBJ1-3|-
CAGRQDQENTIYF
TGTGCCGGACGACAGGACCAGGAAAACACCATATATTTT
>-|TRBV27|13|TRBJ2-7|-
CASSLSQAFGQYF
TGTGCCAGCAGCCTCAGCCAGGCCTTCGGGCAGTACTTC
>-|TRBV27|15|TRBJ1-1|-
CASSFASGSNTEAFF
TGTGCCAGCAGTTTCGCTTCCGGGTCCAACACTGAAGCTTTCTTT
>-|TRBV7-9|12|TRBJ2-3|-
CASSLGVDTQYF
TGTGCCAGCAGCTTAGGAGTGGATACGCAGTATTTT
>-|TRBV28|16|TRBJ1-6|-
CASSFGRSSYNSPLHF
TGTGCCAGCAGTTTCGGGCGTTCCTCCTATAATTCACCCCTCCACTTT
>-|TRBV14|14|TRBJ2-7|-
CASSQGWGPYEQYF
TGTGCCAGCAGCCAAGGTTGGGGACCCTACGAGCAGTACTTC
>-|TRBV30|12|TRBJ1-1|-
CAWIGANTEAFF
TGTGCCTGGATCGGAGCGAACACTGAAGCTTTCTTT
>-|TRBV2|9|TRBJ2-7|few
CASGAEQYF
TGTGCCAGCGGGGCCGAGCAGTACTTC
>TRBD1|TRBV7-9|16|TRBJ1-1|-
CASSERTGSMATEAFF
TGTGCCAGCAGCGAGAGGACAGGTTCGATGGCCACTGAAGCTTTCTTT
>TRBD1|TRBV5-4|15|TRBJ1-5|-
CASRNMGQGNQPQHF
TGTGCCAGCAGAAATATGGGACAGGGCAATCAGCCCCAGCATTTT
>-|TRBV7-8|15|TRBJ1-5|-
CASSPPTSSNQPQHF
TGTGCCAGCAGCCCCCCGACCTCTAGCAATCAGCCCCAGCATTTT
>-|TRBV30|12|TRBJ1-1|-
CAWSVGPGEAFF
TGTGCCTGGAGTGTAGGTCCAGGAGAAGCTTTCTTT
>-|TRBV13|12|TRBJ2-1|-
CASSTGRGEQFF
TGTGCCAGCAGCACGGGAAGGGGTGAGCAGTTCTTC
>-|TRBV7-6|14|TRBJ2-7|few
CASSLVEESYEQYF
TGTGCCAGCAGCTTAGTAGAGGAATCCTACGAGCAGTACTTC